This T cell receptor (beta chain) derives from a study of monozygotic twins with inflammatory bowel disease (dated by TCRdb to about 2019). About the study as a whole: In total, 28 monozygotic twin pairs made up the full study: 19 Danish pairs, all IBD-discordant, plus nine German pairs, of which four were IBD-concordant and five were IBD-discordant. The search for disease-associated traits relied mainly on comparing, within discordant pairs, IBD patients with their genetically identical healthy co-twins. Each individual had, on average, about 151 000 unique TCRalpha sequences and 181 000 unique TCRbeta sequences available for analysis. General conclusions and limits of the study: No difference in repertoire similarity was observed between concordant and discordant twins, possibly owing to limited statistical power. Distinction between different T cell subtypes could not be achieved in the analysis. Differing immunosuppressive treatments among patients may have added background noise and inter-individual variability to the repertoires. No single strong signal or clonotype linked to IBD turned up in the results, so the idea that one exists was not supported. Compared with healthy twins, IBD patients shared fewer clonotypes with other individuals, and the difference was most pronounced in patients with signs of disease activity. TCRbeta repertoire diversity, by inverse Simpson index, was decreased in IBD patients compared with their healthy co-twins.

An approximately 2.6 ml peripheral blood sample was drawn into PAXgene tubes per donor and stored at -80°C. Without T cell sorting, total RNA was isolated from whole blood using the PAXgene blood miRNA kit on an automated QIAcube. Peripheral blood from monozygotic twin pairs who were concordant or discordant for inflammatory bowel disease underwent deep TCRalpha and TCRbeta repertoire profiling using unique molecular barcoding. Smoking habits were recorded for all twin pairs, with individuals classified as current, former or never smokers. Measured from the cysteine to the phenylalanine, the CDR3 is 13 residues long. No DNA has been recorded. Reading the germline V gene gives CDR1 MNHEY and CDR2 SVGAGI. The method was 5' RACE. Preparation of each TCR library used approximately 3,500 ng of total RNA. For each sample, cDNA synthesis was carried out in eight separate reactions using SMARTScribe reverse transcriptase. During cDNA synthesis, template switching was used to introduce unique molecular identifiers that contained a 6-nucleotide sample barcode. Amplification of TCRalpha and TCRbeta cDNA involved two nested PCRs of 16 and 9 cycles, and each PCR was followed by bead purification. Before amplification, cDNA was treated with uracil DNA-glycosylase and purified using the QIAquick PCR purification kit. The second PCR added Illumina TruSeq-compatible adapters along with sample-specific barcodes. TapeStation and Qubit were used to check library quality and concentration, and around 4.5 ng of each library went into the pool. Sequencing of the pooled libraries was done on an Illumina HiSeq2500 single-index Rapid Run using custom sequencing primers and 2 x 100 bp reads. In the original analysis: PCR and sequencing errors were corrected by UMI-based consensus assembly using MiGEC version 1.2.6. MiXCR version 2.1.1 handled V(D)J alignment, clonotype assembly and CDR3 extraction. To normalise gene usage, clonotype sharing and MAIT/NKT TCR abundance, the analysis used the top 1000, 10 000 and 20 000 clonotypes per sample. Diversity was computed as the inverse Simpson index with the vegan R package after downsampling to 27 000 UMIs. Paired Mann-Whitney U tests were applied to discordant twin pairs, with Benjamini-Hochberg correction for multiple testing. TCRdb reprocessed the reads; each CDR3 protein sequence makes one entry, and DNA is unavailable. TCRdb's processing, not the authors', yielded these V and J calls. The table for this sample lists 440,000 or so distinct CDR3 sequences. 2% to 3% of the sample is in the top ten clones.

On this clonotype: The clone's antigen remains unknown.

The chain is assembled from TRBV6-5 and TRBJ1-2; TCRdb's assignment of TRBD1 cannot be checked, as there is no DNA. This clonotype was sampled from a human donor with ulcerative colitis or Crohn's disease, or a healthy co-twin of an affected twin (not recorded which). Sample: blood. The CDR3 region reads CASSYRGGSGYTF.